A single sample gave rise to the 13 T cell receptor beta chains below, sequenced in a study of shared clonotypes between healthy human individuals. Profiling relied on immunoSEQ multiplex PCR, and the TCRdb table lists in-frame clones only, not all of them. The data hold about 380,000 clones, with about 96% observed a single time. The sequencing input was memory CD8+ T cells sorted from blood. Subset of the sample: CD45RO+ cells pooled with CCR7-negative TemRA cells. The receptors come from a man aged 25-40 years in good health.

This chain uses TRBV4-1 with TRBJ2-1; 8 nucleotides align to TRBD1. With 4 bases clipped from V and 8 bases from J, the junction kept 7 bases outside the gene matches. The germline V gene encodes CDR1 MGHRA and CDR2 YSYEKL. This CDR3 comprises 14 residues. CDR3 in amino acids: CASSPRTGIHEQFF. DNA of the CDR3: TGCGCCAGCAGCCCAAGGACAGGGATCCATGAGCAGTTCTTC.

Only one count was recorded for this clone. The rearrangement uses TRBV5-1 and TRBJ2-3; 12 bases align to TRBD2. The CDR3 extends over 14 amino acids. V was pared by 9 bases and J by 6 bases, with 8 bases of the junction left unmatched. Germline CDR1 reads SGHRS; CDR2 reads YFSETQ. The CDR3 region has the DNA TGCGCCATTTCTAGCGGGAGGGCCGGGGATACGCAGTATTTT. Translating gives CAISSGRAGDTQYF.

The rearrangement links TRBV7-2 to TRBJ2-3; D not certain. The CDR3 loop spans 12 amino acids. The germline V and J ends were trimmed by 6 bases and 6 bases, with 10 bases remaining between them. Per the germline V gene, CDR1 is SGHTA and CDR2 is FQGNSA. This chain's CDR3 is CASSPAVDTQYF. Here the CDR3 DNA reads TGTGCCAGCAGTCCCGCGGTGGATACGCAGTATTTT.

The chain is built from TRBV6-5 and TRBJ2-2, with TRBD1 matching over 9 bases. Per the germline V gene, CDR1 is MNHEY and CDR2 is SVGAGI. V shed 6 bases, J shed 6 bases, and the junction held 5 bases outside the gene matches. The CDR3 extends over 14 amino acids. Here the CDR3 DNA reads TGTGCCAGCAGCGGTGGGACAGGGTCCGGGGAGCTGTTTTTT. Its translation is CASSGGTGSGELFF.

The chain has TRBV28 and TRBJ2-1; TRBD2 matches 7 bases. Germline V lookup: CDR1 MDHEN, CDR2 SYDVKM. The length of the CDR3 is 15 residues. V was clipped by 6 bases and J by 5 bases; unmatched bases: 10. The CDR3 region is CASRGAGDHNNEQFF. DNA for the CDR3: TGTGCCAGCAGGGGTGCGGGGGATCACAACAATGAGCAGTTCTTC.

CDR3 loop: CASSLLERAAYEQYF. The CDR3 nucleotides read TGTGCCAGCAGTTTATTGGAGCGGGCCGCCTACGAGCAGTACTTC. This chain links TRBV28 with TRBJ2-7; D is perhaps TRBD2 (6 bases). CDR3 length equals 15 residues. Germline V lookup: CDR1 MDHEN, CDR2 SYDVKM. Deletions cut 1 base from V and 2 bases from J, with 12 bases between.

V usage is TRBV5-1 and J usage is TRBJ2-1; 12 positions agree with TRBD2. CDR3 length equals 15 residues. V lost 4 bases to trimming and J lost 7 bases; unmatched junction nucleotides: 6. In germline, CDR1 is SGHRS, CDR2 YFSETQ. The DNA for the CDR3 is TGCGCCAGCAGCCACCTGACTAGCGGGGGTAATGAGCAGTTCTTC. The encoded protein is CASSHLTSGGNEQFF.

Turning to this clone: A read error may account for a junction end that differs from germline. The chain combines TRBV7-9 with TRBJ2-3, with D possibly being TRBD1 or TRBD2 (5 bases each). CDR1 and CDR2 from the germline V gene are SEHNR and FQNEAQ (reference sequence). This CDR3 comprises 12 residues. The CDR3 DNA is TGCTCATCAGGGAGCGTCACAGATACGCAGTATTTT. Its protein is CSSGSVTDTQYF.

This clone was counted only a few times. V and J are TRBV5-4 and TRBJ2-7; D is ambiguous. V gave up 0 bases and J gave up 3 bases, with 7 bases separating them. This CDR3 is built from 13 residues. CDR1 and CDR2 from the germline V gene are SGHNT and YYREEE (reference sequence). CDR3 in amino acids: CASSLDRIYEQYF. The DNA of the CDR3 is TGTGCCAGCAGCTTGGACAGAATCTACGAGCAGTACTTC.

This chain joins TRBV18 and TRBJ2-3; possibly TRBD1 for D (5 bases). CDR3 length equals 13 residues. Trimming pared 0 bases from V and 5 bases from J, leaving 6 bases between. Germline V CDR1 and CDR2: KGHSH, LQKENI. This chain's CDR3 is CASSPPQGDTQYF. In DNA form, the CDR3 reads TGTGCCAGCTCACCACCGCAGGGAGATACGCAGTATTTT.

J is TRBJ1-5 and V is TRBV2, with 8 nucleotides matching TRBD1. Germline lookup yields CDR1 SNHLY and CDR2 FYNNEI. V lost 6 bases and J lost 4; bases outside the gene matches: 8. The CDR3 loop spans 15 amino acids. This CDR3 reads CASSRQGWENQPQHF. The CDR3 coding sequence is TGTGCCAGCAGCCGACAGGGGTGGGAAAATCAGCCCCAGCATTTT.

The chain employs TRBV7-9 and TRBJ2-1; D is perhaps TRBD2 (5 bases). In germline, CDR1 is SEHNR, CDR2 FQNEAQ (reference sequence). This CDR3 spans 15 amino acids. V shed 0 bases and J shed 3 bases, with 9 bases lying between them. CDR3 sequence: CASSLASTIYNEQFF. The CDR3 DNA follows: TGTGCCAGCAGCTTAGCCTCGACTATCTACAATGAGCAGTTCTTC.

The chain combines TRBV7-9 with TRBJ2-5; TRBD2 is a possible D gene (5 bases). CDR3 length: 15 residues. The V end lost 3 bases, the J end lost 4 bases, and 15 bases lay between the germline ends. The germline gives CDR1 SEHNR, CDR2 FQNEAQ (reference sequence). The CDR3 protein is CASSFLGSRIETQYF. The CDR3 nucleotides read TGTGCCAGCAGCTTTCTAGGGAGCAGGATAGAGACCCAGTACTTC.